This TCR beta chain was recorded in a study of blood T cell repertoires in COVID-19. Libraries were prepared by immunoSEQ multiplex PCR; TCRdb keeps only in-frame clonotypes and omits some of them. The sample holds around 250,000 clones, roughly nine tenths seen once. Per the germline V gene, CDR1 is LGHNA and CDR2 is YNFKEQ. This CDR3 has 18 amino acids. V shed 4 bases and J 5 bases; nucleotides not matched to a gene: 15. The source of this sequence is a human donor in a cohort exposed to, infected with or recovered from COVID-19 (not recorded which). The donor label of this sample is uncertain. The genes are TRBV4-2 and TRBJ2-1; 9 bases agree with TRBD2. Specimen: PBMCs or T cells enriched from blood (not recorded which). DNA of the CDR3: TGTGCCAGCAGCCCGGGACTAGCTCGTAGTGGGTACAACAATGAGCAGTTCTTC. It yields the protein CASSPGLARSGYNNEQFF.